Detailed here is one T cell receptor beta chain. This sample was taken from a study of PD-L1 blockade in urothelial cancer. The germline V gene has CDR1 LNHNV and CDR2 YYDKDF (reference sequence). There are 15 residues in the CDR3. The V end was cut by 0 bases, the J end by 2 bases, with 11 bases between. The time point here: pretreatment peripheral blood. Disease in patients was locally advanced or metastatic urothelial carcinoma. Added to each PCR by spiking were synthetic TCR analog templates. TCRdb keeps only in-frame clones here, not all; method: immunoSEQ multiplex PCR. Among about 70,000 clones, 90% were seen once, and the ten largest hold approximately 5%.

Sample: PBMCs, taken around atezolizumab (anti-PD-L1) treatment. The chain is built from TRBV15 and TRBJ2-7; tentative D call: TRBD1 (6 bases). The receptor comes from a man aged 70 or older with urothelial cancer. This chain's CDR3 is CATSREGAGAYEQYF. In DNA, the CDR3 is TGTGCCACCAGCAGAGAGGGGGCAGGCGCCTACGAGCAGTACTTC. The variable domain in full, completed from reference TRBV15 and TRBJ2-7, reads DAMVIQNPRYQVTQFGKPVTLSCSQTLNHNVMYWYQQKSSQAPKLLFHYYDKDFNNEADTPDNFQSRRPNTSFCFLDIRSPGLGDTAMYLCATSREGAGAYEQYFGPGTRLTVT.